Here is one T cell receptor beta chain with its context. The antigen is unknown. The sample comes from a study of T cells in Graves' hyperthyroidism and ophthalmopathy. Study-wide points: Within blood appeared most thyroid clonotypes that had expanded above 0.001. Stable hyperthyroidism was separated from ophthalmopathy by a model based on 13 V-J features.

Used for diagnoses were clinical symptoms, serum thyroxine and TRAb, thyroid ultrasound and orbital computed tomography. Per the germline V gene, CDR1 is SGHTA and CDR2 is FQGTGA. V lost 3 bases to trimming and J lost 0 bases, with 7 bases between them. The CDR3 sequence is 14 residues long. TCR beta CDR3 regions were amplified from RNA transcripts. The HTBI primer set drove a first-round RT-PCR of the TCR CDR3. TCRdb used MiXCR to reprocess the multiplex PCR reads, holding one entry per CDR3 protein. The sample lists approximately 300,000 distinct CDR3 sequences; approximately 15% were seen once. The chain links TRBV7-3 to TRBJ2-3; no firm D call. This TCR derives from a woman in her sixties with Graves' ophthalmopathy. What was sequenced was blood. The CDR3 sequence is CASSFSQSTDTQYF. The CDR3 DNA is TGTGCCAGCAGCTTTTCCCAGAGCACAGATACGCAGTATTTT.